This T cell receptor beta chain came from a study of cytomegalovirus exposure and HLA in healthy donors. Germline V lookup: CDR1 SEHNR, CDR2 FQNEAQ (reference sequence). Trimming pared 3 bases from V and 4 bases from J, leaving 6 bases between. The CDR3 is 13 residues long. Study-level results: Earlier results showed most TCR beta V segments being productive about 87% or about 30% of the time.

In the PCR, 60 Vbeta and 13 Jbeta primers were used. Repertoires were generated with immunoSEQ multiplex PCR, while TCRdb's copy carries only in-frame clones and drops some. The table includes about 160,000 clones, roughly 79% detected once. Notes on this clone: The antigen remains undetermined.

This chain uses TRBV7-9 with TRBJ1-4; D is ambiguous. The sequence came from a woman between 45 and 65 years old in good health and CMV-seronegative. Sequencing was carried out using PBMCs. The CDR3 sequence is CASSFNSNEKLFF. The CDR3 DNA reads TGTGCCAGCAGCTTTAACAGTAATGAAAAACTGTTTTTT. The whole variable domain, filled in from reference TRBV7-9 and TRBJ1-4, reads DTGVSQNPRHKITKRGQNVTFRCDPISEHNRLYWYRQTLGQGPEFLTYFQNEAQLEKSRLLSDRFSAERPKGSFSTLEIQRTEQGDSAMYLCASSFNSNEKLFFGSGTQLSVL.